The T cell receptor (beta chain) described here comes from a study of immune evolution from preneoplasia to lung adenocarcinoma. Background on the study: HLA loss of heterozygosity: roughly 7.5% AIS, around 16% MIA, about 35% ADC, none AAH.

Study results and limitations: Highest clonality occurred in KRAS-mutant, not EGFR-mutant or double wild-type, nodules.

On this clone: Its cognate antigen is unknown. Its ends do not fully match the called genes, so a read error is possible. Other DNA sequences of this sample code for an identical CDR3.

Only in-frame clones appear in the TCRdb table, and some are missing; sequencing was by immunoSEQ multiplex PCR. This sample has around 4,400 clones; roughly 80% occur once, and the top ten carry around 6.5%. This clonotype was obtained from a person between 50 and 70 years old with lung adenocarcinoma. The sequenced material came from FFPE minimally invasive lung adenocarcinoma tissue.

The CDR3 DNA follows: TGTGCCTGGAATAGGGGGGAGAGAAACACCATATACTTT. Amino acids: CAWNRGERNTIYF. The V gene is TRBV30, the J gene TRBJ1-3; a possible D gene is TRBD1 (6 bases). The V gene's germline CDR1 is GTSNPN and CDR2 SVGIG (reference sequence). The CDR3 length is 13 residues.